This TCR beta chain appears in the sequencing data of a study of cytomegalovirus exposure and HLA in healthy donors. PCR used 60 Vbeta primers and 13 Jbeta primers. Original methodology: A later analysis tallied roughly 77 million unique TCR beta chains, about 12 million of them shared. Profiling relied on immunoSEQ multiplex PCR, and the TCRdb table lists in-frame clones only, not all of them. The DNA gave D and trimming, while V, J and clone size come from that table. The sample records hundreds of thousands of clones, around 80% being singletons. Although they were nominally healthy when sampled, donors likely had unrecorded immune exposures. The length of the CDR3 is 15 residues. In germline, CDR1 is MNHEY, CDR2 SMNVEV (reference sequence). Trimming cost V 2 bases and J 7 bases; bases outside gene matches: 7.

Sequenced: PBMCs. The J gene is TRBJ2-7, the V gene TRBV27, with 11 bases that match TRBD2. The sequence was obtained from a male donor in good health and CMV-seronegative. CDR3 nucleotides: TGTGCCAGCAGTTTAGAGAGACTAGCGGGAAAGGAGCAGTACTTC. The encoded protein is CASSLERLAGKEQYF.